Reported below is one T cell receptor (beta chain). Sequencing used immunoSEQ multiplex PCR; TCRdb keeps in-frame clones, though not all of them. The table includes about 260,000 clones, around 80% detected once. With 3 bases removed from V and 4 bases from J, the gap between germline ends came to 18 bases. The length of the CDR3 is 15 residues. Germline values: CDR1 DFQATT, CDR2 SNEGSKA (reference sequence). This entry belongs to a study of blood T cell repertoires in COVID-19. As for the study in general: Sample material is recorded as cDNA or gDNA derived from T cells, B-cell-depleted T cells, or PBMCs.

V and J are TRBV20-1 and TRBJ1-2; weak D call: TRBD1 (5 bases). The clonotype comes from a man aged 25-40 years with acute COVID-19. Specimen: PBMCs or T cells enriched from blood (not recorded which). CDR3 in amino acids: CSASGGLSWGYGYTF. Here the CDR3 DNA reads TGCAGTGCTAGTGGGGGACTGAGTTGGGGCTATGGCTACACCTTC.